What follows are 10 T cell receptor beta chains derived from one specimen sequenced in a study of T cell repertoires in cytomegalovirus infection. MiXCR was run by TCRdb on the reads, yielding one entry per CDR3 protein. Of hundreds of thousands of distinct CDR3 sequences in the sample, about 42% were seen once. These receptors have no identified antigens. This specimen consisted of cultured PBMCs, obtained from culture after CMV antigen stimulation. All receptors come from a human donor in good health (CMV status not recorded). Some clones in this sample may be carry-over from other donors' samples.

The J gene is TRBJ2-5, the V gene TRBV7-2; 10 bases align to TRBD2. Per the germline V gene, CDR1 is SGHTA and CDR2 is FQGNSA. With 6 bases clipped from V and 2 bases from J, the junction kept 6 bases outside the gene matches. This CDR3 is built from 15 residues. The CDR3 loop reads CASRLAGVPQETQYF. The CDR3 DNA follows: TGTGCCAGCAGGCTAGCGGGGGTACCTCAAGAGACCCAGTACTTC.

The CDR3 DNA reads TGTGCCAGCAATGCTCTGCATGGGGTGGGTGAGCAGTTCTTC. This gives the protein CASNALHGVGEQFF. This chain links TRBV2 with TRBJ2-1; D remains unclear. The CDR3 is made up of 14 amino acids. Germline CDR1 SNHLY, CDR2 FYNNEI. The V and J ends lost 7 bases and 9 bases respectively, with 19 bases between them.

This clonotype was recorded a few times. The V call is TRBV12-3 or TRBV12-4, the J call TRBJ1-2; D is perhaps TRBD1 (5 bases). Trimming stripped 7 bases from V and 4 bases from J, with 22 bases between. The CDR3 covers 16 residues. CDR3 bases: TGTGCCAGCACTCAACGGGGGGGGATAGGTGGCTATGGCTACACCTTC. Encoded protein: CASTQRGGIGGYGYTF.

The chain joins TRBV6-2 or TRBV6-3 to TRBJ2-1; possible D gene TRBD2, 5 bases. The CDR3 runs to 13 residues. Per germline, CDR1 MNHEY and CDR2 SVGEGT. V was shortened by 7 bases and J by 2 bases, with 9 bases between the two germline ends. The CDR3 DNA follows: TGTGCCAGCATGTTCGGGACCTACAATGAGCAGTTCTTC. Amino acid sequence: CASMFGTYNEQFF.

In its sample, this clonotype was seen once. The chain carries TRBV20-1 and TRBJ2-5, with 10 bases lining up with TRBD1. J gave up 4 bases and V 5 bases, and 10 bases lay outside the gene matches. There are 15 residues in the CDR3. Germline values: CDR1 DFQATT, CDR2 SNEGSKA (reference sequence). Here the CDR3 DNA reads TGCAGTGCTTTGAACCCGACAGGGGGCTTAGAGACCCAGTACTTC. Its translation is CSALNPTGGLETQYF.

The chain combines TRBV27 with TRBJ2-1, with D unclear. The length of the CDR3 is 17 residues. V lost 2 bases and J lost 9, with 23 bases in between. Looked up from germline, CDR1 is MNHEY and CDR2 is SMNVEV (reference sequence). In DNA, the CDR3 is TGTGCCAGCAGTTTAGTCCCTGAACACCGGGCTACATCTGAGCAGTTCTTC. Amino acids: CASSLVPEHRATSEQFF.

Only a few counts were recorded for this clonotype. CDR3 coding DNA: TGTGCCAGCAGCTTAGTTTGGCAGGGCGCCAGCTATGGCTACACCTTC. This gives the protein CASSLVWQGASYGYTF. The rearrangement uses TRBV7-2 and TRBJ1-2; D perhaps matches TRBD1 (5 bases). The germline V and J ends were trimmed by 1 base and 4 bases, with 16 bases remaining between them. The CDR3 totals 16 residues. CDR1 is SGHTA, CDR2 FQGNSA, per germline.

The V and J genes are TRBV20-1 and TRBJ1-3, with 8 bases that match TRBD1. The CDR3 spans 16 residues. The J segment lost 0 bases and the V segment lost 5 bases, leaving 9 bases of the junction unmatched. The germline CDR1 and CDR2 sequences are DFQATT and SNEGSKA (reference sequence). CDR3 amino acids: CSAPDRGQPSGNTIYF. The CDR3 region has the DNA TGCAGTGCTCCAGACAGGGGTCAGCCCTCTGGAAACACCATATATTTT.

This clonotype was counted at least ten times. The V and J genes are TRBV7-2 and TRBJ1-1, with 7 bases aligning to TRBD1. Trimming at V came to 5 bases and at J to 3 bases, leaving 6 bases not matched to a gene. Germline V lookup: CDR1 SGHTA, CDR2 FQGNSA. CDR3 size: 14 residues. In nucleotides, the CDR3 is TGTGCCAGCAGCGCGGTACAGGGGTACACTGAAGCTTTCTTT. Its protein product is CASSAVQGYTEAFF. The entire variable domain, with the rest obtained from reference TRBV7-2 and TRBJ1-1, is as follows: GAGVSQSPSNKVTEKGKDVELRCDPISGHTALYWYRQSLGQGLEFLIYFQGNSAPDKSGLPSDRFSAERTGGSVSTLTIQRTQQEDSAVYLCASSAVQGYTEAFFGQGTRLTVV.

The CDR3 sequence is CASSIWDRGEAFF. In DNA, the CDR3 is TGTGCCAGTAGTATTTGGGACAGGGGCGAAGCTTTCTTT. This sequence joins TRBV19 and TRBJ1-1; 10 positions match TRBD1. The CDR3 totals 13 residues. The germline gives CDR1 LNHDA, CDR2 SQIVND (reference sequence). V shed 3 bases, J shed 8 bases, and the junction held 3 bases outside the gene matches.